This is a list of T cell receptor beta chains from one sample in a study of glioma-infiltrating T cells after dendritic cell vaccination. TCRdb keeps only in-frame clones here, not all; method: immunoSEQ multiplex PCR. The data hold 100,000 or so clones, with approximately 90% observed a single time. The sequencing used blood, collected before dendritic cell vaccination. The receptors come from a human donor with glioblastoma. CDR3s include the opening cysteine and the closing phenylalanine or tryptophan. D genes are given only for firm matches. For some rows the clone size is stated as once, few or many, or as a class when expanded; others skip it.

d_gene	abundance	v_gene	j_gene	CDR3nt	CDR3aa
NA	NA	TRBV5-1	TRBJ2-3	TGCGCCAGCAGCCGAGAACCCACAGATACGCAGTATTTT	CASSREPTDTQYF
TRBD2	NA	TRBV28	TRBJ2-1	TGTGCCAGCAGTTTACGACTAGCGGGAGGGGATGAGCAGTTCTTC	CASSLRLAGGDEQFF
TRBD1	NA	TRBV7-9	TRBJ1-1	TGTGCCAGCAGCGAGGACAGGGGGACCCGCACTGAAGCTTTCTTT	CASSEDRGTRTEAFF
TRBD1	NA	TRBV7-9	TRBJ2-3	TGTGCCAGCAGCTCGATAGGACAGGGGGCAGATACGCAGTATTTT	CASSSIGQGADTQYF
NA	NA	TRBV5-6	TRBJ1-3	TGTGCCAGCAGCTTAAATGAGAACACCATATATTTT	CASSLNENTIYF
TRBD2	NA	TRBV28	TRBJ2-3	TGTGCCAGCAGTCTAGCGGGCGGGGGGGGAGATACGCAGTATTTT	CASSLAGGGGDTQYF
NA	NA	TRBV19	TRBJ1-5	TGTGCCAGTAGTACGTCCGGGAGCTACAATCAGCCCCAGCATTTT	CASSTSGSYNQPQHF
NA	NA	TRBV11-1	TRBJ1-2	TGTGCCAGCAGCTTATCCCCGGTTGACTATGGCTACACCTTC	CASSLSPVDYGYTF
TRBD1	NA	TRBV19	TRBJ1-2	TGTGCCAGTAGGTCCCTGGACAGGGGGGATCTCCAACCCTATGGCTACACCTTC	CASRSLDRGDLQPYGYTF
NA	NA	TRBV10-2	TRBJ1-1	TGCGCCAGCACTGAACGGGGGGTTATGAACACTGAAGCTTTCTTT	CASTERGVMNTEAFF
TRBD2	NA	TRBV4-1	TRBJ2-1	TGCGCCAGCAGCCGAGAGCTAGCGGGAGGCCACAATGAGCAGTTCTTC	CASSRELAGGHNEQFF
NA	NA	TRBV4-1	TRBJ2-7	TGCGCCAGCAGCGGGAGCCCGGCGGGCTACGAGCAGTACTTC	CASSGSPAGYEQYF
NA	NA	TRBV27	TRBJ1-2	TGTGCCAGCAGTTTAACCGGGAATACCTATGTAGGCTACACCTTC	CASSLTGNTYVGYTF
TRBD2	NA	TRBV11-2	TRBJ2-7	TGTGCCAGCAGCTTAGTTGCGGGAGGGGCCTACGAGCAGTACTTC	CASSLVAGGAYEQYF
TRBD2	NA	TRBV19	TRBJ2-1	TGTGCCAGTAGGGAACAATGGGGGGGTTCTGGCAATGAGCAGTTCTTC	CASREQWGGSGNEQFF
TRBD2	NA	TRBV5-1	TRBJ2-7	TGCGCCAGCAGTTATACTAGCGGAGGCGGAGCCTACGAGCAGTACTTC	CASSYTSGGGAYEQYF
TRBD1	NA	TRBV29-1	TRBJ1-2	TGCAGCGTTGAGACCGGACAGGGGTATGGCTACACCTTC	CSVETGQGYGYTF
NA	NA	TRBV6-5	TRBJ2-7	TGTGCCAGCAGTTCTTTTCCGGTTTGGTACTTC	CASSSFPVWYF
TRBD1	few	TRBV5-1	TRBJ2-7	TGCGCCAGCAGCAAACGGGACAGCTACTCCTACGAGCAGTACTTC	CASSKRDSYSYEQYF
TRBD2	NA	TRBV7-3	TRBJ2-1	TGTGCCAGCAGCCCTGCAGGACTAGCGGGGGACAATTCTCTCGGGCGGTACAATGAGCAGTTCTTC	CASSPAGLAGDNSLGRYNEQFF
TRBD1	few	TRBV11-2	TRBJ1-2	TGTGCCAGCAGCTTAGCGGGAAGGGACAGAGGAAGGTATGGCTACACCTTC	CASSLAGRDRGRYGYTF
TRBD1	NA	TRBV2	TRBJ2-1	TGTGCCAGCAGTGGCGACAGGGGGCTCTACAATGAGCAGTTCTTC	CASSGDRGLYNEQFF
TRBD1	NA	TRBV28	TRBJ2-1	TGTGCCAGCAGTTTAGAAGGGACAGGGTGGTACAATGAGCAGTTCTTC	CASSLEGTGWYNEQFF
TRBD1	NA	TRBV29-1	TRBJ2-7	TGCAGCGTTCTACAGGGGGCGTCCTACGAGCAGTACTTC	CSVLQGASYEQYF
NA	NA	TRBV4-1	TRBJ1-5	TGCGCCAGCAGCCAAGGAAGGGGGAATAGCAATCAGCCCCAGCATTTT	CASSQGRGNSNQPQHF
TRBD2	NA	TRBV5-4	TRBJ2-5	TGTGCCAGCGGTACTAGCGGGGTTTCGGAGACCCAGTACTTC	CASGTSGVSETQYF
NA	NA	TRBV27	TRBJ1-3	TGTGCCAGCGCCAGGTCAGAAAAAAACACCATATATTTT	CASARSEKNTIYF
TRBD2	NA	TRBV14	TRBJ2-2	TGTGCCAGCAGCTCCCCGGGACTAGCGGGGGACACCGGGGAGCTGTTTTTT	CASSSPGLAGDTGELFF
NA	NA	TRBV11-2	TRBJ2-3	TGTGCCAGCAGCTTAGCCGCGGCAGGGGGCACAGATACGCAGTATTTT	CASSLAAAGGTDTQYF
NA	NA	TRBV19	TRBJ2-7	TGTGCCAGTAGTACCTTAGGGCGCGGGGAGCAGTACTTC	CASSTLGRGEQYF
NA	NA	TRBV5-1	TRBJ1-2	TGCGCCAGCAGCTTGATCGATGTAGCTAACTATGGCTACACCTTC	CASSLIDVANYGYTF
NA	NA	TRBV7-8	TRBJ1-5	TGTGCCAGCAGCTTAGTTTACATTACGACGGGTCAGCCCCAGCATTTT	CASSLVYITTGQPQHF
TRBD1	NA	TRBV7-9	TRBJ2-1	TGTGCCAGCAGCTCCGACAGGGGGCGAGGCAATGAGCAGTTCTTC	CASSSDRGRGNEQFF
TRBD2	NA	TRBV29-1	TRBJ2-1	TGCAGCGGCCTAGATGGGACTAGCGGCGGTATCGATGAGCAGTTCTTC	CSGLDGTSGGIDEQFF
TRBD2	NA	TRBV5-6	TRBJ2-7	TGTGCCAGCAGCTTGCGCGCCACTAGCGGGCAAAAGCAGTACTTC	CASSLRATSGQKQYF
NA	NA	TRBV5-1	TRBJ1-3	TGCGCCAGCAGCCTCGGTGGGCCGTCTGGAAACACCATATATTTT	CASSLGGPSGNTIYF
NA	NA	TRBV28	TRBJ2-7	TGTGCCAGCAGTTTCTGGGGCAACGAGCAGTACTTC	CASSFWGNEQYF
NA	NA	TRBV4-2	TRBJ2-7	TGTGCCAGCAGCCAAGAAAGGGGCGAGCAGTACTTC	CASSQERGEQYF
NA	NA	TRBV5-4	TRBJ1-2	TGTGCCAGCAGCTCTGGGGGCCCCTCATTGCAGGGCTACACCTTC	CASSSGGPSLQGYTF
NA	NA	TRBV6-1	TRBJ2-1	TGTGCCAGCAGTGAGAAAGGAGGCGGTGGGTACAATGAGCAGTTCTTC	CASSEKGGGGYNEQFF
TRBD1	NA	TRBV6-6	TRBJ1-2	TGTGCCAGCAGTTCGGGGACAGGGGGCTTCCGTATGGGGGTGACCTTC	CASSSGTGGFRMGVTF
NA	NA	TRBV25-1	TRBJ1-3	TGTGCCAGCAGTGAAGGGGGGGTACGAAACACCATATATTTT	CASSEGGVRNTIYF
NA	NA	TRBV2	TRBJ1-4	TGTGCCAGCAGTGACAGAAATGAAAAACTGTTTTTT	CASSDRNEKLFF
TRBD1	NA	TRBV11-1	TRBJ2-7	TGTGCCAGCAGCTCCGGGACAGGGGGTTACTACGAGCAGTACTTC	CASSSGTGGYYEQYF